A selection of T cell receptor beta chains follows, all from one sample in a study of T-cell memory formation after mild COVID-19. Via MiXCR, TCRdb re-called the 5' RACE reads, giving one row per CDR3 protein. The sample lists around 220,000 distinct CDR3 sequences, about 16% occurring once. Sequencing used PBMCs or a T cell subset sorted from them (not recorded which). These receptors were obtained from a young man who had mild COVID-19 (a few samples of this study predate the infection). Cell type and time point are not known. The CDR3 runs from the conserved cysteine through the conserved F or W. Each record gives: J gene, D gene, clone size, V gene, CDR3 protein, CDR3 DNA. D genes are given only for firm matches. Clone size, where shown, is once, few, many, or a class for clones that have expanded.

>TRBJ1-2|.|.|TRBV2
CASSGFDRRNYGYTF
TGTGCCAGCAGTGGGTTCGACAGGAGGAACTATGGCTACACCTTC
>TRBJ2-2|.|.|TRBV12-3/TRBV12-4
CASTRGAGELFF
TGTGCCAGCACCAGGGGGGCCGGGGAGCTGTTTTTT
>TRBJ2-1|TRBD2|.|TRBV28
CASSSPATGGYNEQFF
TGTGCCAGCAGTTCCCCCGCCACGGGGGGATACAATGAGCAGTTCTTC
>TRBJ2-1|TRBD2|few|TRBV7-2
CASSIQTSGEQFF
TGTGCCAGCAGCATCCAGACTAGCGGTGAGCAGTTCTTC
>TRBJ1-1|TRBD1|few|TRBV4-1
CASSPRVGTGTEAFF
TGCGCCAGCAGCCCTCGGGTTGGGACAGGCACTGAAGCTTTCTTT
>TRBJ2-5|.|.|TRBV2
CASRETLTARYQETQYF
TGTGCCAGCAGGGAGACCCTGACAGCCCGATACCAAGAGACCCAGTACTTC
>TRBJ1-2|.|few|TRBV7-9
CASNFGKTYGYTF
TGTGCCAGCAACTTTGGGAAAACCTATGGCTACACCTTC
>TRBJ2-3|.|few|TRBV2
CASSTDTASTDTQYF
TGTGCCAGCAGTACCGACACCGCTAGCACAGATACGCAGTATTTT
>TRBJ2-5|.|.|TRBV27
CASSHKVMETQYF
TGTGCCAGCAGCCATAAGGTTATGGAGACCCAGTACTTC
>TRBJ2-4|TRBD2|few|TRBV23-1
CASTLRGGEAKNIQYF
TGCGCCAGCACCCTGCGTGGGGGGGAAGCCAAAAACATTCAGTACTTC
>TRBJ1-6|.|.|TRBV7-2
CASSRGQYNSPLHF
TGTGCCAGCAGCCGGGGACAATATAATTCACCCCTCCACTTT
>TRBJ1-1|.|few|TRBV20-1
CSAASVETGLTEAFF
TGCAGTGCTGCTTCTGTAGAGACTGGGCTCACTGAAGCTTTCTTT
>TRBJ1-2|.|.|TRBV5-1
CASSLAGGRENYGYTF
TGCGCCAGCAGCTTGGCGGGCGGCAGGGAAAACTATGGCTACACCTTC
>TRBJ2-2|TRBD1|many|TRBV18
CASSISTGFAGELFF
TGTGCCAGCTCAATCTCGACAGGGTTCGCCGGGGAGCTGTTTTTT
>TRBJ2-5|TRBD2|.|TRBV27
CASSPRRAGGETQYF
TGTGCCAGCAGTCCCCGCAGGGCGGGGGGAGAGACCCAGTACTTC
>TRBJ1-3|.|.|TRBV20-1
CSAFDRNSGNTIYF
TGCAGTGCTTTCGACAGGAACTCTGGAAACACCATATATTTT
>TRBJ2-3|TRBD2|.|TRBV4-3
CASSQVLAGGPADTQYF
TGCGCCAGCAGCCAAGTACTAGCGGGGGGGCCAGCAGATACGCAGTATTTT
>TRBJ1-1|.|.|TRBV28
CASRLPGRGSAFF
TGTGCCAGCCGACTCCCGGGACGGGGGAGCGCTTTCTTT
>TRBJ1-1|.|few|TRBV25-1
CASRPTGAHTEAFF
TGTGCCAGCAGACCGACGGGGGCGCACACTGAAGCTTTCTTT
>TRBJ2-3|.|.|TRBV5-5
CASSPRFGDQRDTQYF
TGTGCCAGCAGCCCCCGGTTCGGGGACCAGAGGGATACGCAGTATTTT
>TRBJ2-1|.|few|TRBV5-1
CASSLQPGAYNEQFF
TGCGCCAGCAGCTTGCAACCGGGGGCCTACAATGAGCAGTTCTTC
>TRBJ1-4|.|.|TRBV20-1
CSAREPGRLSTNEKLFF
TGCAGTGCTAGGGAGCCCGGACGTCTTAGTACTAATGAAAAACTGTTTTTT
>TRBJ2-1|.|few|TRBV5-1
CASSLGADEQFF
TGCGCCAGCAGCTTGGGGGCTGATGAGCAGTTCTTC
>TRBJ2-1|.|few|TRBV15
CATSRGSGDTNEQFF
TGTGCCACCAGCAGAGGTTCAGGGGATACAAATGAGCAGTTCTTC
>TRBJ1-1|.|.|TRBV20-1
CSASRPSGGMYTEAFF
TGCAGTGCCAGTCGTCCCAGCGGGGGTATGTACACTGAAGCTTTCTTT
>TRBJ2-1|.|.|TRBV7-8
CAASFRGRGLNEQFF
TGTGCCGCCTCCTTCCGTGGCAGGGGTCTCAATGAGCAGTTCTTC
>TRBJ2-4|TRBD1|.|TRBV6-2/TRBV6-3
CASTIRPGTGKYF
TGTGCCAGCACGATACGTCCCGGGACAGGGAAGTACTTC